This T cell receptor (beta chain) was sequenced in a study of cytomegalovirus exposure and HLA in healthy donors. Findings and limits, study-wide: Judged likely to be a sequencing artifact was a cluster of highly shared sequence variants. The study recorded 150 to 200 TCR beta chains that were cytomegalovirus-associated. A later analysis reportedly found that, within productive TCRs, an Asian-associated ancestry cluster had fewer N-insertions than the mean observed across the roughly 690 donors.

Primers for the PCR totalled 60 Vbeta and 13 Jbeta. Clones were read by immunoSEQ multiplex PCR, and TCRdb kept only the in-frame ones, dropping some. The sample lists 200,000 to 300,000 clones; 84% were seen once. The CDR3 covers 14 residues. CDR1 and CDR2 from the germline V gene are MNHNY and SVGAGI (reference sequence). This clone was found a few times. The antigen remains undetermined. Germline and junction disagree at one end, which may indicate a read error. The donors comprised healthy bone marrow donors. The J gene is TRBJ1-1, the V gene TRBV6-6; possible D gene TRBD1, 5 bases. The TCR sequence derives from a middle-aged woman in good health and CMV-seropositive. Material: PBMCs. Here the CDR3 reads CASILQGVKTEAFF. CDR3 DNA: TGTGCCAGCATTCTCCAGGGCGTGAAAACTGAAGCTTTCTTT.